The 32 T cell receptor beta chains below come from one sample, sequenced in a study of OX40 agonist ivuxolimab in advanced cancers. Data came from immunoSEQ multiplex PCR; TCRdb stores just in-frame clones and leaves some out. The sample records approximately 81,000 clones, about 85% being singletons. The source material was CD4+ or CD8+ T cells sorted from blood, sampled in a trial of the OX40 agonist ivuxolimab. These TCRs come from an adult with an advanced solid tumor such as melanoma, head and neck, liver or kidney cancer.

The J gene is TRBJ2-3, the V gene TRBV2, with a possible D match to TRBD2 (5 bases). CDR3 length: 13 residues. CDR1 SNHLY and CDR2 FYNNEI come from the germline V gene. V lost 8 bases, J lost 0 bases, and 9 bases lay in between. This CDR3 is CASRTGSTDTQYF. In DNA form, the CDR3 reads TGTGCCAGCCGTACGGGGAGCACAGATACGCAGTATTTT.

The chain couples TRBV12-5 to TRBJ2-7, with 12 bases lining up with TRBD2. This CDR3 region has 15 residues. Germline loops: CDR1 LGHNT, CDR2 FRNRAP. With V trimmed by 6 bases and J by 5 bases, 8 bases remained unmatched. CDR3 loop: CASGLTSGRGNEQYF. The CDR3, as DNA: TGTGCTAGTGGACTGACTAGCGGGAGAGGCAACGAGCAGTACTTC. The complete variable domain, with remaining parts taken from reference TRBV12-5 and TRBJ2-7, reads DARVTQTPRHKVTEMGQEVTMRCQPILGHNTVFWYRQTMMQGLELLAYFRNRAPLDDSGMPKDRFSAEMPDATLATLKIQPSEPRDSAVYFCASGLTSGRGNEQYFGPGTRLTVT.

The rearrangement uses TRBV19 and TRBJ1-3; D is uncertain. V was clipped by 6 bases and J by 0 bases, with 6 bases between them. Looked up from germline, CDR1 is LNHDA and CDR2 is SQIVND (reference sequence). The CDR3 loop spans 13 amino acids. CDR3 residues: CASSSGSGNTIYF. CDR3 bases: TGTGCCAGTAGCAGCGGCTCTGGAAACACCATATATTTT. The complete variable domain, with remaining parts taken from reference TRBV19 and TRBJ1-3, reads DGGITQSPKYLFRKEGQNVTLSCEQNLNHDAMYWYRQDPGQGLRLIYYSQIVNDFQKGDIAEGYSVSREKKESFPLTVTSAQKNPTAFYLCASSSGSGNTIYFGEGSWLTVV.

This clone was observed once. This chain links TRBV2 with TRBJ2-7, with TRBD2 matching over 14 bases. In germline, CDR1 is SNHLY, CDR2 FYNNEI. This CDR3 contains 15 residues. The ends lost 6 bases at V and 4 bases at J; junction bases unmatched: 5. The CDR3 DNA follows: TGTGCCAGCAGAGGGACTAGCGGGGGCGCATACGAGCAGTACTTC. Protein: CASRGTSGGAYEQYF.

This rearrangement joins TRBV5-1 to TRBJ2-1, with 8 bases lining up with TRBD2. The CDR3 totals 15 residues. Germline lookup yields CDR1 SGHRS and CDR2 YFSETQ. The junction had 3 bases not matched to a gene; V was cut back by 4 bases and J by 0 bases. The CDR3 coding sequence is TGCGCCAGCAGCCGGGAGGGGAGCTCCTACAATGAGCAGTTCTTC. Its protein product is CASSREGSSYNEQFF.

V and J are TRBV25-1 and TRBJ2-7; D is unresolved. CDR1 and CDR2 from the germline V gene are MGHDK and SYGVNS. CDR3 length: 11 residues. V gave up 2 bases and J gave up 9 bases, with 8 bases separating them. In DNA, the CDR3 is TGTGCCAGCAGTGAAAGGACCGGGCAGTACTTC. Its translation is CASSERTGQYF.

The J gene is TRBJ1-1, the V gene TRBV29-1, with D possibly matching TRBD1 (6 bases). Germline lookup yields CDR1 SQVTM and CDR2 ANQGSEA. This CDR3 is built from 13 residues. V lost 5 bases and J lost 2, with 12 bases in between. CDR3 nucleotide sequence: TGCAGCGTTAAGAGACAGGACAACACTGAAGCTTTCTTT. Translating gives CSVKRQDNTEAFF.

This chain links TRBV23-1 with TRBJ2-2; 7 bases fit TRBD2. TRBV23-1 is noted as an ORF with a role that remains uncertain. J lost 5 bases, V lost 0 bases, and 15 bases had no gene match. This CDR3 is built from 19 residues. As DNA, the CDR3 is TGCGCCAGCAGTCAATCATGGGGCCGTGGCGGGAGTCGGACCGGGGAGCTGTTTTTT. Translation gives CASSQSWGRGGSRTGELFF.

The chain is built from TRBV10-3 and TRBJ2-7; TRBD2 aligns across 12 bases. V was clipped by 5 bases and J by 4 bases; unmatched bases: 3. The V gene's germline CDR1 is ENHRY and CDR2 SYGVKD. This CDR3 contains 14 residues. CDR3 in DNA: TGTGCCATCAGTCCTAGCGGGAGGGATTACGAGCAGTACTTC. Its protein is CAISPSGRDYEQYF.

The chain recombines TRBV7-2 with TRBJ2-2; weak D call: TRBD1 (6 bases). The germline gives CDR1 SGHTA, CDR2 FQGNSA. Trimming pared 2 bases from V and 1 base from J, leaving 17 bases between. CDR3 length: 18 residues. CDR3: CASSLRFGLGQNTGELFF. The CDR3 bases are TGTGCCAGCAGCTTAAGGTTTGGCTTGGGACAGAACACCGGGGAGCTGTTTTTT.

This chain uses TRBV11-1 with TRBJ2-3; D is perhaps TRBD2 (5 bases). V was pared by 5 bases and J by 5 bases, with 8 bases between. Germline V gives CDR1 SGHAT, CDR2 FQDESV (reference sequence). The CDR3 contains 12 residues. CDR3 bases: TGTGCCAGCAGCCTGAGGGAAGATACGCAGTATTTT. It codes for CASSLREDTQYF.

The chain links TRBV6-5 to TRBJ2-3; no firm D call. In germline, CDR1 is MNHEY, CDR2 SVGAGI. The CDR3 sequence is 15 residues long. The germline V and J ends were trimmed by 0 bases and 7 bases, with 14 bases remaining between them. The CDR3 loop is CASSYSPAGGYTQYF. CDR3 sequence (DNA): TGTGCCAGCAGTTACTCACCCGCCGGCGGATATACGCAGTATTTT.

CDR3 sequence: CAISVGGSNQPQHF. As DNA, the CDR3 is TGTGCCATCAGTGTCGGGGGGAGCAATCAGCCCCAGCATTTT. V gene TRBV10-3 combines with J gene TRBJ1-5, with D perhaps TRBD1 (5 bases). The CDR3 sequence is 14 residues long. The V and J ends lost 4 bases and 1 base respectively, with 8 bases between them. CDR1 is ENHRY, CDR2 SYGVKD, per germline.

The chain carries TRBV7-9 and TRBJ1-1; TRBD1 is a possible D gene (5 bases). The CDR3 length is 13 residues. Per germline, CDR1 SEHNR and CDR2 FQNEAQ (reference sequence). The V and J ends lost 8 bases and 1 base respectively, with 11 bases between them. CDR3 protein: CASEPQENTEAFF. In nucleotides, the CDR3 is TGTGCCAGCGAACCACAGGAGAACACTGAAGCTTTCTTT.

CDR3: CASSGISGETQYF. The CDR3 bases are TGTGCCAGCAGTGGCATCTCGGGGGAGACCCAGTACTTC. V is TRBV6-6 and J is TRBJ2-5; perhaps TRBD2 as D (5 bases). V was trimmed by 5 bases and J by 5 bases, leaving 12 bases between them. CDR1 is MNHNY and CDR2 is SVGAGI in the germline V gene (reference sequence). This CDR3 has 13 residues.

This clone was recorded only once. The chain is built from TRBV28 and TRBJ1-4, with a tentative D call TRBD1 (6 bases). This CDR3 spans 13 amino acids. Germline V CDR1 and CDR2: MDHEN, SYDVKM. The ends were cut back, 4 bases at V and 5 bases at J, with 8 bases in the middle. The CDR3 loop reads CASSWDTNEKLFF. The DNA of the CDR3 is TGTGCCAGCAGTTGGGACACCAATGAAAAACTGTTTTTT.

The CDR3 here is CASMVLAGSTGELFF. The CDR3 bases are TGTGCCAGCATGGTACTAGCGGGGAGCACCGGGGAGCTGTTTTTT. This chain uses TRBV6-5 with TRBJ2-2; 10 bases line up with TRBD2. The CDR3 contains 15 residues. Germline loops: CDR1 MNHEY, CDR2 SVGAGI. V lost 7 bases and J lost 4; bases outside the gene matches: 6.

The J gene is TRBJ1-2, the V gene TRBV2; 9 bases line up with TRBD1. V gave up 4 bases and J gave up 4 bases; unmatched junction bases: 7. The CDR3 sequence is 15 residues long. Germline V gene sequence: CDR1 SNHLY, CDR2 FYNNEI. Here the CDR3 DNA reads TGTGCCAGCAGTGGAACAGGGGGCGGCTCCTATGGCTACACCTTC. Translating gives CASSGTGGGSYGYTF.

This chain's CDR3 is CAIRVTQGETQYF. Written as DNA, the CDR3 is TGTGCCATCAGGGTGACCCAGGGGGAGACCCAGTACTTC. V gene TRBV6-5 combines with J gene TRBJ2-5; D perhaps matches TRBD1 (6 bases). This CDR3 comprises 13 residues. CDR1 and CDR2 from the germline V gene are MNHEY and SVGAGI. The V end was cut by 10 bases, the J end by 5 bases, with 17 bases between.

The chain links TRBV10-3 to TRBJ2-1, with 10 bases fitting TRBD2. The junction had 14 bases not matched to a gene; V was cut back by 11 bases and J by 7 bases. This CDR3 comprises 15 residues. Germline V CDR1 and CDR2: ENHRY, SYGVKD. The CDR3 region has the DNA TGTGCCGCCGGGGGCAGCGGGAGGGCCGGGAATGAGCAGTTCTTC. Protein product: CAAGGSGRAGNEQFF.

The chain joins TRBV2 to TRBJ1-2; weak D call: TRBD1 (5 bases). V dropped 3 bases and J dropped 2 bases, with 13 bases sitting between them. The germline V gene has CDR1 SNHLY and CDR2 FYNNEI. The CDR3 extends over 15 amino acids. The CDR3 is CASSEATARNYGYTF. The CDR3 nucleotides are TGTGCCAGCAGTGAGGCGACAGCTCGAAACTATGGCTACACCTTC.

The CDR3 here is CASSWTASSGNTIYF. Written as DNA, the CDR3 is TGTGCCAGCAGCTGGACAGCGAGCTCTGGAAACACCATATATTTT. This chain uses TRBV7-2 with TRBJ1-3; maybe TRBD1 (6 bases). The germline gives CDR1 SGHTA, CDR2 FQGNSA. Trimming cost V 4 bases and J 0 bases, with 10 bases left between them. The CDR3 runs 15 residues.

This clone has only a few counts. The rearrangement uses TRBV5-1 and TRBJ2-7; 13 bases align to TRBD2. This CDR3 is built from 16 residues. With 4 bases clipped from V and 4 bases from J, the junction kept 8 bases outside the gene matches. Germline loops: CDR1 SGHRS, CDR2 YFSETQ. CDR3 coding DNA: TGCGCCAGCAGCCAGGGACTAGCGGGGAATGAATACGAGCAGTACTTC. This gives the protein CASSQGLAGNEYEQYF.

This clone was detected ten times or more. The chain has TRBV5-6 and TRBJ2-7; 7 bases align to TRBD1. This CDR3 is 14 amino acids long. The V and J ends lost 2 bases and 4 bases, in that order; junction bases with no gene match: 6. Germline values: CDR1 SGHDT, CDR2 YYEEEE. The CDR3: CASSFRQGKYEQYF. The CDR3 DNA reads as TGTGCCAGCAGCTTCCGACAGGGAAAGTACGAGCAGTACTTC.

The CDR3, as DNA: TGTGCCAGCAGCCAAGTTGGGACAGACACCGGGGAGCTGTTTTTT. It is translated as CASSQVGTDTGELFF. This rearrangement joins TRBV4-2 to TRBJ2-2; 7 nucleotides line up with TRBD1. Germline CDR1 reads LGHNA; CDR2 reads YNFKEQ. V was clipped by 1 base and J by 3 bases; unmatched bases: 2. This CDR3 has 15 residues.

V usage is TRBV28 and J usage is TRBJ1-2, with 7 nucleotides matching TRBD1. The germline gives CDR1 MDHEN, CDR2 SYDVKM. This CDR3 comprises 16 residues. V was clipped by 8 bases and J by 4 bases; unmatched bases: 16. The CDR3 region has the DNA TGTGCCAGCGGGACAGAATCGACCTTTTTTACCTATGGCTACACCTTC. Translation: CASGTESTFFTYGYTF.

The chain couples TRBV10-3 to TRBJ2-1; D perhaps matches TRBD2 (6 bases). The V end lost 3 bases, the J end lost 4 bases, and 19 bases lay between the germline ends. In germline, CDR1 is ENHRY, CDR2 SYGVKD. The CDR3 extends over 17 amino acids. DNA for the CDR3: TGTGCCATCAGTGAAAGTGGGGGGTACGGGATATACAATGAGCAGTTCTTC. Amino acid sequence: CAISESGGYGIYNEQFF.

The chain employs TRBV2 and TRBJ1-2, with 9 bases that match TRBD1. The CDR3 runs to 15 residues. Germline V gene data show CDR1 as SNHLY and CDR2 as FYNNEI. V gave up 7 bases and J gave up 6 bases; unmatched junction bases: 12. CDR3 in DNA: TGTGCCAGCATAGATTTAAGGACAGGGGTTAATGGCTACACCTTC. This sequence encodes CASIDLRTGVNGYTF.

This clone appeared a single time. The CDR3 bases are TGTGCCAGCAGTGTGACAGGGGGCCCGAACACTGAAGCTTTCTTT. This gives the protein CASSVTGGPNTEAFF. The V and J genes are TRBV27 and TRBJ1-1; 10 bases agree with TRBD1. V trimming: 5 bases; J trimming: 1 base; junction bases outside the gene matches: 4. Germline loops: CDR1 MNHEY, CDR2 SMNVEV (reference sequence). CDR3 length: 15 amino acids.

The chain is built from TRBV10-3 and TRBJ1-5; D is ambiguous. V was shortened by 3 bases and J by 6 bases, with 9 bases between the two germline ends. CDR1 is ENHRY and CDR2 is SYGVKD in the germline V gene. This CDR3 comprises 13 residues. The CDR3 loop reads CAISERESQPQHF. DNA for the CDR3: TGTGCCATCAGTGAAAGGGAAAGTCAGCCCCAGCATTTT.

The J gene is TRBJ1-5, the V gene TRBV27; the D gene is possibly TRBD1 (6 bases). The CDR3 spans 13 residues. The V end lost 5 bases, the J end lost 6 bases, and 11 bases lay between the germline ends. Germline values: CDR1 MNHEY, CDR2 SMNVEV (reference sequence). The CDR3, as DNA: TGTGCCAGCAGTCTCACAGGGCTTCAGCCCCAGCATTTT. It yields the protein CASSLTGLQPQHF.

The chain couples TRBV5-6 to TRBJ1-6; no definite D call. V shed 0 bases and J shed 14 bases, with 9 bases lying between them. Germline CDR1 SGHDT, CDR2 YYEEEE. The CDR3 covers 12 residues. As DNA, the CDR3 is TGTGCCAGCAGCTTGGTCGGATTCACCCTCCACTTT. Amino acid sequence: CASSLVGFTLHF.